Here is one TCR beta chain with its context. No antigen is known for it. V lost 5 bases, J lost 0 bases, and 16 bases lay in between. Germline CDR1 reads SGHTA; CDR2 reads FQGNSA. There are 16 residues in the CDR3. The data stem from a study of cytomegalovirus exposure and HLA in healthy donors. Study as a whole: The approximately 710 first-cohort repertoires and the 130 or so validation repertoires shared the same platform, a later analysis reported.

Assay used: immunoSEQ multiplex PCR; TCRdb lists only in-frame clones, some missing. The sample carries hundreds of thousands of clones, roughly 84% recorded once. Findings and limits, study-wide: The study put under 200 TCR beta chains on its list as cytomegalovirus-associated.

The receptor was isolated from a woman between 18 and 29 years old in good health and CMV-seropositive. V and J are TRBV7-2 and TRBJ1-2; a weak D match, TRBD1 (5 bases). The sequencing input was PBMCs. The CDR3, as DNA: TGTGCCAGCAGCCGCTCGGGAGGGGTCGCTAACTATGGCTACACCTTC. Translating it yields CASSRSGGVANYGYTF.